Listed here are 23 T cell receptor beta chains from one sample, sequenced in a study of cytomegalovirus exposure and HLA in healthy donors. Primers included in the PCR were 60 Vbeta and 13 Jbeta primers. The data were produced by immunoSEQ multiplex PCR, yet TCRdb's version contains in-frame clones alone and is incomplete. The sample yields some 110,000 clones, around three quarters seen once. Sequences were obtained from PBMCs. All receptors derive from a man in his thirties or forties in good health and CMV-seropositive.

The chain recombines TRBV6-1 with TRBJ1-4; D ambiguous. Trimming removed 5 bases from V and 4 bases from J, with 8 bases in between. Germline loops: CDR1 MNHNS, CDR2 SASEGT. The CDR3 consists of 13 residues. The CDR3 spells CASSPGFNEKLFF. The CDR3 nucleotides read TGTGCCAGCAGTCCCGGGTTTAATGAAAAACTGTTTTTT.

The chain has TRBV14 and TRBJ2-2; 7 bases align to TRBD1. The CDR3 runs to 14 residues. CDR1 and CDR2 (germline): SGHDN, FVKESK. After removal of 4 bases from V and 5 bases from J, the junction contained 4 bases not matched to a gene. The DNA for the CDR3 is TGTGCCAGCAGCCCCCAGGGGGTGACCGGGGAGCTGTTTTTT. It is translated as CASSPQGVTGELFF.

The chain recombines TRBV19 with TRBJ1-2, with 12 bases fitting TRBD1. The CDR3 has 14 residues. V shed 7 bases, J shed 5 bases, and the junction held 5 bases outside the gene matches. The germline V gene encodes CDR1 LNHDA and CDR2 SQIVND (reference sequence). CDR3 in DNA: TGTGCCAGTACGGGGACAGGGGGCGCGTATGGCTACACCTTC. Protein product: CASTGTGGAYGYTF.

This clone was seen only once. The chain recombines TRBV30 with TRBJ1-2; the D is unclear. CDR3 length equals 9 residues. CDR1 is GTSNPN, CDR2 SVGIG, per germline (reference sequence). V lost 5 bases and J lost 7, with 5 bases in between. CDR3 residues: CAWESGYTF. The CDR3 DNA reads as TGTGCCTGGGAGAGTGGCTACACCTTC.

On this clone itself: Other DNA sequences of this sample code for an identical CDR3. The chain links TRBV7-2 to TRBJ2-7; a possible D gene is TRBD1 (5 bases). The V end lost 7 bases, the J end lost 7 bases, and 23 bases lay between the germline ends. The CDR3 consists of 15 residues. Germline CDR1 reads SGHTA; CDR2 reads FQGNSA. DNA for the CDR3: TGTGCCAGCACTCGACAAGGACACGCATCGGAGGAGCAGTACTTC. It yields the protein CASTRQGHASEEQYF. Based on the CDR3 plus reference TRBV7-2 and TRBJ2-7, the full variable domain is GAGVSQSPSNKVTEKGKDVELRCDPISGHTALYWYRQSLGQGLEFLIYFQGNSAPDKSGLPSDRFSAERTGGSVSTLTIQRTQQEDSAVYLCASTRQGHASEEQYFGPGTRLTVT.

The J gene is TRBJ2-5, the V gene TRBV28, with a weak D call TRBD1 (6 bases). The end of the DNA is better explained by TRBJ2-7, so the J call may be wrong. From germline, CDR1 is MDHEN and CDR2 SYDVKM. The CDR3 length is 13 residues. This CDR3 is CASAETGTYEQYF. CDR3 DNA sequence: TGTGCCAGCGCCGAGACAGGTACCTACGAGCAGTACTTC.

J is TRBJ2-7 and V is TRBV2; tentatively, D is TRBD2 (5 bases). The V gene lost 6 bases and the J gene lost 1 base, with 13 bases spanning the gap. The CDR3 contains 14 residues. From germline, CDR1 is SNHLY and CDR2 FYNNEI. As DNA, the CDR3 is TGTGCCAGCAGGCCGAGGGTCGGATCCTACGAGCAGTACTTC. It codes for CASRPRVGSYEQYF. Complete variable domain (other parts from reference TRBV2 and TRBJ2-7): EPEVTQTPSHQVTQMGQEVILRCVPISNHLYFYWYRQILGQKVEFLVSFYNNEISEKSEIFDDQFSVERPDGSNFTLKIRSTKLEDSAMYFCASRPRVGSYEQYFGPGTRLTVT.

To note about this clone: This CDR3 is also generated by other DNA sequences in the sample. The CDR3 coding sequence is TGTGCCAGTAGTACCTCTTTGGGACAGGGGGCGGATACGCAGTATTTT. It codes for CASSTSLGQGADTQYF. The rearrangement joins TRBV19 to TRBJ2-3; 12 bases align to TRBD1. CDR1 and CDR2 (germline): LNHDA, SQIVND (reference sequence). With V trimmed by 4 bases and J by 6 bases, 8 bases remained unmatched. This CDR3 has 16 amino acids.

V gene TRBV30 combines with J gene TRBJ2-7; 7 positions match TRBD1. The CDR3 has 13 amino acids. CDR1 and CDR2 from the germline V gene are GTSNPN and SVGIG (reference sequence). The V gene end was trimmed by 6 bases and the J gene end by 2 bases; junction bases not matched to a gene: 7. DNA for the CDR3: TGTGCCTGCCATGCGACAGGGACCTACGAGCAGTACTTC. Encoded protein: CACHATGTYEQYF.

The chain uses TRBV10-1 and TRBJ2-2; 9 bases are a match to TRBD1. The CDR3 spans 15 residues. Germline V gene data show CDR1 as WNHNN and CDR2 as SYGVQD (reference sequence). J gave up 6 bases and V 0 bases, and 2 bases lay outside the gene matches. The CDR3 DNA reads TGCGCCAGCAGTGAGTCGGGACAGGGTTCCGGGGAGCTGTTTTTT. Translation gives CASSESGQGSGELFF.

This clone occurred a few times. This sequence joins TRBV19 and TRBJ1-6, with 9 bases that match TRBD1. The CDR3 is 15 amino acids. The junction had 8 bases not matched to a gene; V was cut back by 5 bases and J by 9 bases. Germline V gene lookup returns CDR1 LNHDA and CDR2 SQIVND (reference sequence). CDR3 sequence (DNA): TGTGCCAGTAGTCCTCGACAGGGGGGCGGTTCACCCCTCCACTTT. Translating gives CASSPRQGGGSPLHF. The whole variable domain, filled in from reference TRBV19 and TRBJ1-6, reads DGGITQSPKYLFRKEGQNVTLSCEQNLNHDAMYWYRQDPGQGLRLIYYSQIVNDFQKGDIAEGYSVSREKKESFPLTVTSAQKNPTAFYLCASSPRQGGGSPLHFGNGTRLTVT.

The rearrangement joins TRBV2 to TRBJ2-2; 15 nucleotides agree with TRBD2. V shed 6 bases, J shed 6 bases, and the junction held 2 bases outside the gene matches. Germline CDR1 reads SNHLY; CDR2 reads FYNNEI. The CDR3 covers 15 residues. The CDR3 loop is CASRGLAGGPGELFF. DNA of the CDR3: TGTGCCAGCAGAGGACTAGCGGGGGGGCCCGGGGAGCTGTTTTTT.

V usage is TRBV7-6 and J usage is TRBJ2-1, with 7 bases lining up with TRBD1. Germline CDR1 reads SGHVS; CDR2 reads FNYEAQ. Unmatched junction bases numbered 7, after V lost 5 bases and J lost 0 bases. The CDR3 sequence is 16 residues long. Written as DNA, the CDR3 is TGTGCCAGCAGCCCGACGACAGGGAGCTCCTACAATGAGCAGTTCTTC. Translating it yields CASSPTTGSSYNEQFF.

This clone was observed a few times. One end of the junction does not line up with germline, which may come from a read error. The rearrangement joins TRBV7-9 to TRBJ1-1; 8 nucleotides match TRBD1. This CDR3 has 17 amino acids. Germline V lookup: CDR1 SEHNR, CDR2 FQNEAQ (reference sequence). CDR3 residues: CSSSFPRGPPLRTEAFF. CDR3 nucleotides: TGTTCCAGCAGCTTTCCCAGGGGGCCGCCCCTGAGGACTGAAGCTTTCTTT.

This sequence joins TRBV19 and TRBJ1-2, with 7 nucleotides matching TRBD1. After removal of 7 bases from V and 6 bases from J, the junction contained 11 bases not matched to a gene. Germline CDR1 and CDR2: LNHDA and SQIVND (reference sequence). There are 14 residues in the CDR3. CDR3 region: CASTDGQVTNGYTF. In nucleotides, the CDR3 is TGTGCCAGTACCGACGGACAGGTTACGAATGGCTACACCTTC.

The chain combines TRBV6-4 with TRBJ1-2; 9 nucleotides align to TRBD1. Trimming removed 6 bases from V and 7 bases from J; junction bases left unmatched: 6. Looked up from germline, CDR1 is MRHNA and CDR2 is SNTAGT. CDR3 length: 13 residues. CDR3 loop: CASSRGTGSGYTF. DNA of the CDR3: TGTGCCAGCAGCCGCGGGACAGGGTCTGGCTACACCTTC.

This clone was picked up a small number of times. V gene TRBV5-4 combines with J gene TRBJ1-1; the D is unclear. V was clipped by 3 bases and J by 10 bases, with 7 bases between them. The CDR3 runs to 10 residues. Germline lookup yields CDR1 SGHNT and CDR2 YYREEE (reference sequence). For the CDR3, the DNA is TGTGCCAGCAGCTCAGTTGGAGCTTTCTTT. Its protein product is CASSSVGAFF.

J is TRBJ2-1 and V is TRBV9; 11 nucleotides agree with TRBD2. Germline assignment: CDR1 SGDLS and CDR2 YYNGEE. The J segment lost 4 bases and the V segment lost 3 bases, leaving 3 bases of the junction unmatched. The CDR3 sequence is 15 residues long. DNA for the CDR3: TGTGCCAGCAGCGCGACTAGCGGGGTGTACAATGAGCAGTTCTTC. Its protein is CASSATSGVYNEQFF.

The genes are TRBV25-1 and TRBJ2-2, with TRBD2 identical over 10 bases. Germline CDR1 is MGHDK and CDR2 is SYGVNS. This CDR3 has 16 amino acids. The junction had 9 bases not matched to a gene; V was cut back by 6 bases and J by 5 bases. Written as DNA, the CDR3 is TGTGCCAGCAGCCTCAGAGCGGGGGGGCCTACCGGGGAGCTGTTTTTT. Its protein product is CASSLRAGGPTGELFF. Variable domain in full (rest from reference TRBV25-1 and TRBJ2-2): EADIYQTPRYLVIGTGKKITLECSQTMGHDKMYWYQQDPGMELHLIHYSYGVNSTEKGDLSSESTVSRIRTEHFPLTLESARPSHTSQYLCASSLRAGGPTGELFFGEGSRLTVL.

The rearrangement joins TRBV19 to TRBJ1-1; D may be TRBD1 (6 bases). V shed 5 bases and J shed 5 bases, with 12 bases lying between them. This CDR3 is built from 13 residues. Germline CDR1 and CDR2: LNHDA and SQIVND (reference sequence). The chain's CDR3 is CASSGGAATEAFF. In DNA, the CDR3 is TGTGCCAGTAGTGGGGGGGCCGCGACTGAAGCTTTCTTT.

The chain couples TRBV19 to TRBJ2-7; 10 bases align to TRBD1. The CDR3 has 15 residues. Losses at the gene ends were 5 bases for V and 1 base for J; bases not matched to a gene: 5. CDR1 is LNHDA, CDR2 SQIVND, per germline (reference sequence). The chain's CDR3 is CASSAGTGASYEQYF. The CDR3 DNA is TGTGCCAGTAGTGCGGGGACAGGGGCTTCCTACGAGCAGTACTTC.

The rearrangement uses TRBV7-9 and TRBJ2-2; 10 nucleotides align to TRBD1. CDR3 length: 17 amino acids. The J segment lost 6 bases and the V segment lost 6 bases, leaving 13 bases of the junction unmatched. CDR1 SEHNR and CDR2 FQNEAQ come from the germline V gene (reference sequence). CDR3 protein: CASSPTLDRGHAGELFF. CDR3 nucleotides: TGTGCCAGCAGTCCTACTCTCGACAGGGGGCACGCCGGGGAGCTGTTTTTT.

The chain combines TRBV21-1 with TRBJ1-2; TRBD1 is the table's D call, not checked against the DNA. TRBV21-1 is noted as a pseudogene. This CDR3 contains 15 residues. CDR3: CASSKGTGVNYGYPF. CDR3 sequence (DNA): TGTGCCAGCAGCAAAGGGACAGGGGTTAACTATGGCTACCCCTTC.